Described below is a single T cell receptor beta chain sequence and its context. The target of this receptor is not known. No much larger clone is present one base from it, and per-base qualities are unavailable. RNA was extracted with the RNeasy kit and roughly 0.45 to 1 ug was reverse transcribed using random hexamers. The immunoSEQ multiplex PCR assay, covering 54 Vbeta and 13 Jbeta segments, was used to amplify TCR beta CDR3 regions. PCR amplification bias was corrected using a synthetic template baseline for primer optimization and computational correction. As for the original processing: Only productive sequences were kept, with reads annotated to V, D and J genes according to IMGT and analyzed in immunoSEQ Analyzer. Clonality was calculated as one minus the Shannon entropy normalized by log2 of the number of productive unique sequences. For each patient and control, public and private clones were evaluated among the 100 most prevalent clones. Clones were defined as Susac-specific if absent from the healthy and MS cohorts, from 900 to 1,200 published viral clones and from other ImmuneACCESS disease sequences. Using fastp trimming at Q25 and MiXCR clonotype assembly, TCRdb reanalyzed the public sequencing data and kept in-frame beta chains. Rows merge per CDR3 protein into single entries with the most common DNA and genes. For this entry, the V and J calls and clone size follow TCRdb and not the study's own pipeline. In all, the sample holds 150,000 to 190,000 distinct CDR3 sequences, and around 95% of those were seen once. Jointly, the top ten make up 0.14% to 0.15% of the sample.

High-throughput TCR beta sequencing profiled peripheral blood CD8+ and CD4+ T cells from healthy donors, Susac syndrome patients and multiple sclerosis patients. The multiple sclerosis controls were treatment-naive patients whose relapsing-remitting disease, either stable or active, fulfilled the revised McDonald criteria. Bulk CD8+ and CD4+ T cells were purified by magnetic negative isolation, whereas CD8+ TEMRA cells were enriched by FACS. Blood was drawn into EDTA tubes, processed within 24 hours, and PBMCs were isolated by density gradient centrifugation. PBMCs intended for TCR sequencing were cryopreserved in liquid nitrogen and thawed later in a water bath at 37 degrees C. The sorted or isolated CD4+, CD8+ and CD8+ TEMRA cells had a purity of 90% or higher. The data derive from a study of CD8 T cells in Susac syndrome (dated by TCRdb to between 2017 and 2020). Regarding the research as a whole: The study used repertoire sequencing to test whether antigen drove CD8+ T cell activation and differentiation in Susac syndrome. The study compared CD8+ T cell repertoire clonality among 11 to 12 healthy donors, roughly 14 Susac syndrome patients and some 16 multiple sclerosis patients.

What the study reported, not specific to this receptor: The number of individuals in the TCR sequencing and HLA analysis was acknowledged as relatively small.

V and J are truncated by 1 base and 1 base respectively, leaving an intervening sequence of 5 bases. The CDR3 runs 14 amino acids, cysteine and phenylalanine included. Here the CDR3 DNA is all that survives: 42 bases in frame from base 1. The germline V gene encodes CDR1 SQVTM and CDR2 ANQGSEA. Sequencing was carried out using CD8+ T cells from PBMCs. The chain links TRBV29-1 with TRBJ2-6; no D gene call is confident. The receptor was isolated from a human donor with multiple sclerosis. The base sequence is TGCAGCGTTGAAGCAGTTTCTGGGGCCAACGTCCTGACTTTC. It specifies CSVEAVSGANVLTF.